This T cell receptor beta chain came from a study of blood T cell repertoires in COVID-19. Across the study: The United States, Italy and Spain supplied acute and convalescent COVID-19 samples.

Clones were read by immunoSEQ multiplex PCR, and TCRdb kept only the in-frame ones, dropping some. The data contain 290,000 or so clones, approximately 86% of them singletons. Trimming shortened V by 2 bases and J by 4 bases, and 9 bases separated the two germline ends. The germline CDR1 and CDR2 sequences are LNHDA and SQIVND (reference sequence). This CDR3 is 14 amino acids long. The specimen sequenced was PBMCs or T cells enriched from blood (not recorded which). The receptor's source is a woman younger than 35 who had recovered from COVID-19. The gene calls are TRBV19 and TRBJ2-1; perhaps TRBD2 as D (5 bases). DNA of the CDR3: TGTGCCAGTAGTATAAAAGCGGCATACAATGAGCAGTTCTTC. It codes for CASSIKAAYNEQFF.